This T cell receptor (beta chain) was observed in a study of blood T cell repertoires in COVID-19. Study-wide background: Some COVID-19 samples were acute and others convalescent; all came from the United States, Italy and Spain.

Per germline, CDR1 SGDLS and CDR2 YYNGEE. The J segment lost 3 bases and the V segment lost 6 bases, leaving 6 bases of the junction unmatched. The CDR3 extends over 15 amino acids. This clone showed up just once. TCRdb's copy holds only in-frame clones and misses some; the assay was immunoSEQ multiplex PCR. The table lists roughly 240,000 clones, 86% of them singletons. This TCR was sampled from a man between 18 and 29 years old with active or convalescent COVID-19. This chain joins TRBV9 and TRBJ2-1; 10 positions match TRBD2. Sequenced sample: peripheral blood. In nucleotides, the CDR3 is TGTGCCAGCACCGAAGGACTAGCGGACTACAATGAGCAGTTCTTC. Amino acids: CASTEGLADYNEQFF.